This T cell receptor beta chain is from a study of blood T cell repertoires in COVID-19. Trimming pared 1 base from V and 11 bases from J, leaving 17 bases between. Germline CDR1 MNHNS, CDR2 SASEGT. The CDR3 runs 15 residues. This table comes from immunoSEQ multiplex PCR, and its TCRdb copy is limited to in-frame clones, with some not included. The data contain hundreds of thousands of clones, around 90% of them singletons. Sequenced: peripheral blood. V gene TRBV6-1 combines with J gene TRBJ1-4; tentatively, D is TRBD1 (5 bases). The origin of this receptor is a man aged 60 to 75 who had recovered from COVID-19. The CDR3 protein is CASSEGMAGRDKLFF. Written as DNA, the CDR3 is TGTGCCAGCAGTGAAGGGATGGCAGGGAGGGATAAACTGTTTTTT.